This TCR beta chain was retrieved from a study of T cells after yellow fever vaccination. Across the study: SMART-Seq v4 Ultra Low Input prepared libraries from low-cell fractions.

Study-wide results and limits: Subsequent booster samples again held most clones from primary vaccination (less than 98% CD4, 85% to 90% CD8). Though weaker, the secondary response peaked faster, on day 5 versus 15.

This clonotype was observed a few times. What it recognizes is unknown. CDR3 length: 15 residues. Trimming removed 6 bases from V and 2 bases from J; junction bases left unmatched: 7. CDR1 MDHEN and CDR2 SYDVKM come from the germline V gene. Using its own MiXCR run on the 5' RACE reads, TCRdb lists one record per CDR3 protein. Of 250,000 to 300,000 distinct CDR3 sequences in the sample, roughly 13% were seen once. This sequence joins TRBV28 and TRBJ2-7; 10 nucleotides align to TRBD1. The receptor comes from a man younger than 45 who received the YFV17D yellow fever vaccine. The sample was CD4+ T cells sorted from PBMCs, taken 45 days after the yellow fever booster vaccination. The CDR3 here is CASRPPGQGTYEQYF. For the CDR3, the DNA is TGTGCCAGCAGACCCCCGGGACAGGGGACCTACGAGCAGTACTTC.